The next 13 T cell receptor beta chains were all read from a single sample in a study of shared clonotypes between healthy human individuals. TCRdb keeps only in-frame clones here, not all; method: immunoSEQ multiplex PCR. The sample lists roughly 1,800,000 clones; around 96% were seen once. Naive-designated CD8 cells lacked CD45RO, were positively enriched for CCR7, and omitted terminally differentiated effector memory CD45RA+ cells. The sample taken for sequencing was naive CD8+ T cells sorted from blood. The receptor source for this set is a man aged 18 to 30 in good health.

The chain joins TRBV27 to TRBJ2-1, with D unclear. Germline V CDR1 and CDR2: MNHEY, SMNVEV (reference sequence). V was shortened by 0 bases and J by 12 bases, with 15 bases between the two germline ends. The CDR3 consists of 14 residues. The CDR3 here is CASSLSGERLGQFF. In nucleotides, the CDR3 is TGTGCCAGCAGTTTATCGGGTGAGCGCCTAGGGCAGTTCTTC.

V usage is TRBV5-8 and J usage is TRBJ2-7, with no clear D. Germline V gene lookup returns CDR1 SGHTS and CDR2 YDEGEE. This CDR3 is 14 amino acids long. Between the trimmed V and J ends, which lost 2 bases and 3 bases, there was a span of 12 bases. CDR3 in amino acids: CASSFDEVGYEQYF. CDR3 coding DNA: TGTGCCAGCAGCTTTGACGAGGTGGGCTACGAGCAGTACTTC.

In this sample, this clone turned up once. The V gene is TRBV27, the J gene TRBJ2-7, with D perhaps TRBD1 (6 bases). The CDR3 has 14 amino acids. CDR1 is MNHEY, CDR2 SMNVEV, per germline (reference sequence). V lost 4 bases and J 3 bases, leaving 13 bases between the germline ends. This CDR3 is CASSSGGGHYEQYF. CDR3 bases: TGTGCCAGCAGTTCTGGGGGCGGTCACTACGAGCAGTACTTC.

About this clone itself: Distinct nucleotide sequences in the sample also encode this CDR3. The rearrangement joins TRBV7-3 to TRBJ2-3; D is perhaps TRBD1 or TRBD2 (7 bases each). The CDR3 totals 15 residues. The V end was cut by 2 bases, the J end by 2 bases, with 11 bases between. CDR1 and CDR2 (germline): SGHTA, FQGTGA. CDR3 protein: CASSLSGGATDTQYF. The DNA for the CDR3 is TGTGCCAGCAGCTTATCAGGGGGGGCCACAGATACGCAGTATTTT. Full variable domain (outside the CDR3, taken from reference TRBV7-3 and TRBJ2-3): GAGVSQTPSNKVTEKGKYVELRCDPISGHTALYWYRQSLGQGPEFLIYFQGTGAADDSGLPNDRFFAVRPEGSVSTLKIQRTERGDSAVYLCASSLSGGATDTQYFGPGTRLTVL.

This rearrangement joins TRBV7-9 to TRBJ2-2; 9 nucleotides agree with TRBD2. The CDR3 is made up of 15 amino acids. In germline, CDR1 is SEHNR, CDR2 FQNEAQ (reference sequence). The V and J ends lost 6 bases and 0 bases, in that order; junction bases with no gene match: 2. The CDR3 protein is CASRAGGANTGELFF. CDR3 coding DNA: TGTGCCAGCAGAGCGGGAGGAGCGAACACCGGGGAGCTGTTTTTT.

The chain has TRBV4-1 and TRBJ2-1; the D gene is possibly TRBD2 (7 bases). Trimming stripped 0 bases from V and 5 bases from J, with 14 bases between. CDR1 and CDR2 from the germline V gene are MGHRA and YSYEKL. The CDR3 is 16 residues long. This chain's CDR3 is CASSQDSAGANNEQFF. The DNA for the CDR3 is TGCGCCAGCAGCCAAGATTCCGCGGGGGCTAACAATGAGCAGTTCTTC.

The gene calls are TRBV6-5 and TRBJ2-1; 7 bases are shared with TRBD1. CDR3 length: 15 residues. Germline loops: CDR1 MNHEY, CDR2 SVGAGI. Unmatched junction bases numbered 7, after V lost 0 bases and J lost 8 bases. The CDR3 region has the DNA TGTGCCAGCAGTTACTCATGGGACAGCGGCTATGAGCAGTTCTTC. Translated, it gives CASSYSWDSGYEQFF.

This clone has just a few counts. As DNA, the CDR3 is TGCGCCAGCAGTCCGGCAGGGTGGGGCACTGAAGCTTTCTTT. This codes for CASSPAGWGTEAFF. This sequence joins TRBV10-1 and TRBJ1-1; tentative D call: TRBD1 (5 bases). CDR1 and CDR2 (germline): WNHNN, SYGVQD (reference sequence). The CDR3 is made up of 14 amino acids. Trimming left V 5 bases short and J 4 bases short, with 14 bases between.

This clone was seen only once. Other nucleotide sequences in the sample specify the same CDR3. This CDR3 reads CAISESGMNTEAFF. The CDR3 region has the DNA TGTGCCATCAGTGAGTCGGGAATGAACACTGAAGCTTTCTTT. This rearrangement joins TRBV10-3 to TRBJ1-1; D unclear. This CDR3 has 14 amino acids. Germline V CDR1 and CDR2: ENHRY, SYGVKD. Deletions cut 0 bases from V and 0 bases from J, with 5 bases between.

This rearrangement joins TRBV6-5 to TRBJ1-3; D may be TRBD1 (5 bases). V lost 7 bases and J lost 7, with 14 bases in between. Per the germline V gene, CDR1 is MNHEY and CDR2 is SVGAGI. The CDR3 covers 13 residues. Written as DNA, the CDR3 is TGTGCCAGCACCGCCGGGGGGATGAACACCATATATTTT. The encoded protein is CASTAGGMNTIYF.

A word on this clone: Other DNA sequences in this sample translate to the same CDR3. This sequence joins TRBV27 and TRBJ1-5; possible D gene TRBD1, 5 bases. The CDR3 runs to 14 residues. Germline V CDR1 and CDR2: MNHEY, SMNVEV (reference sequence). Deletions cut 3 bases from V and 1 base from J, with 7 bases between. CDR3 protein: CASSFGGSNQPQHF. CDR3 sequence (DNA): TGTGCCAGCAGTTTCGGGGGAAGCAATCAGCCCCAGCATTTT.

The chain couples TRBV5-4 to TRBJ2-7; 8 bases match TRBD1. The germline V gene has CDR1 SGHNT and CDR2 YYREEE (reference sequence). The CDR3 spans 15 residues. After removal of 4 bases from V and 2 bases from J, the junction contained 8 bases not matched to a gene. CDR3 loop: CASSLGQGQTYEQYF. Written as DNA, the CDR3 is TGTGCCAGCAGCCTCGGACAGGGCCAAACCTACGAGCAGTACTTC.

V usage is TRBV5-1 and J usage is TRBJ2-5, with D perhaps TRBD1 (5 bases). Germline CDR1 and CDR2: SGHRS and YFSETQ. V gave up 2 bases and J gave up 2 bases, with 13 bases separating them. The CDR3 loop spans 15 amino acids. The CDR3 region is CASSLGMAGQETQYF. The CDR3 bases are TGCGCCAGCAGCTTAGGGATGGCAGGGCAAGAGACCCAGTACTTC.